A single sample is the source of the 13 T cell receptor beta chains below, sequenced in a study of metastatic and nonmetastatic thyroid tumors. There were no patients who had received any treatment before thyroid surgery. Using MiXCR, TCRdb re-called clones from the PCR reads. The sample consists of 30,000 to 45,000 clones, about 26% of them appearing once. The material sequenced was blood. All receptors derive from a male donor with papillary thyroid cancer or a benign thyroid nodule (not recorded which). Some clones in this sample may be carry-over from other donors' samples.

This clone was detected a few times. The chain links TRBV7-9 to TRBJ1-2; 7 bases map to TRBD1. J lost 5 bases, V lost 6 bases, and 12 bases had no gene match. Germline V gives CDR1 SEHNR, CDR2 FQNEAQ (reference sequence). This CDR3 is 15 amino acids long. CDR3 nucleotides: TGTGCCAGCAGTCAACAGGGGTTCGGGTGGTATGGCTACACCTTC. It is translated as CASSQQGFGWYGYTF.

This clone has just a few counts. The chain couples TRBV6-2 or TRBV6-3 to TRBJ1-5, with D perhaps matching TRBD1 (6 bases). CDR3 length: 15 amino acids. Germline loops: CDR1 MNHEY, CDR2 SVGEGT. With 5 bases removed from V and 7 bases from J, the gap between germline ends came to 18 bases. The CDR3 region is CASSPEGGGGQPQHF. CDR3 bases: TGTGCCAGCAGTCCCGAAGGAGGGGGGGGGCAGCCCCAGCATTTT.

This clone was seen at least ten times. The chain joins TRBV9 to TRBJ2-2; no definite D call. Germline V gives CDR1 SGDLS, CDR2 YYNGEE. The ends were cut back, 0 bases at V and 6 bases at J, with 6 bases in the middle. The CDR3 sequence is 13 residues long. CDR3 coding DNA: TGTGCCAGCAGCGTAGCGGTAGCCGGGGAGCTGTTTTTT. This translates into CASSVAVAGELFF.

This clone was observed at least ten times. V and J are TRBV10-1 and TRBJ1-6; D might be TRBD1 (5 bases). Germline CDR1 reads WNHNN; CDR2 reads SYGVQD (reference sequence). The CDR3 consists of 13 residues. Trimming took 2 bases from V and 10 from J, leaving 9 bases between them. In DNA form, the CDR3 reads TGCGCCAGCAGTGAGGGGGCAGGCTCACCCCTCCACTTT. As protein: CASSEGAGSPLHF.

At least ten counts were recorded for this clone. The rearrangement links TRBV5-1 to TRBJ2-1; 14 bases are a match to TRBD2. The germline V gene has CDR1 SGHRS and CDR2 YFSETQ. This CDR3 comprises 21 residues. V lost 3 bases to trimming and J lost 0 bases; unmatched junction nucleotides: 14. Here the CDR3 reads CASSSLWTSGRSAYSYNEQFF. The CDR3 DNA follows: TGCGCCAGCAGCTCCCTATGGACTAGCGGGAGGTCCGCCTACTCCTACAATGAGCAGTTCTTC.

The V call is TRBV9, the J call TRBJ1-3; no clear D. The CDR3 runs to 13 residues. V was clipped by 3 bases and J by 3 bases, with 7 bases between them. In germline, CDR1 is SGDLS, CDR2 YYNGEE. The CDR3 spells CASSAGGGNTIYF. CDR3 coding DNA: TGTGCCAGCAGCGCGGGAGGTGGAAACACCATATATTTT.

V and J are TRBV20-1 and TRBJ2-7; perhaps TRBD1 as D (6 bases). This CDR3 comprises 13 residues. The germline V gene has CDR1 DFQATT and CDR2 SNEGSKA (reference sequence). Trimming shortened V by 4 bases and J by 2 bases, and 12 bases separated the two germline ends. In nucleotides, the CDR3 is TGCAGTGCTATCGGACAGTCCACCTACGAGCAGTACTTC. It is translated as CSAIGQSTYEQYF.

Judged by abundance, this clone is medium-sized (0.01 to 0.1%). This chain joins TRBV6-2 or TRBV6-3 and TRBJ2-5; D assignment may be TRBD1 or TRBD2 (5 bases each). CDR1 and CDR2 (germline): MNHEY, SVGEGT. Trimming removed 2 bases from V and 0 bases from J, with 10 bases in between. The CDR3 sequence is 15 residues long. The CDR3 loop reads CASSYRGEYQETQYF. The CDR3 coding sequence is TGTGCCAGCAGTTACAGAGGGGAGTACCAAGAGACCCAGTACTTC.

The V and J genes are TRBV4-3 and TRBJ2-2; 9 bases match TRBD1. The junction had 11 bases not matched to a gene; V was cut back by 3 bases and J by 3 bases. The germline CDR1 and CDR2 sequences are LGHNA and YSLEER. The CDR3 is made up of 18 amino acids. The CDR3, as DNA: TGCGCCAGCAGCCAGGAAGTAGTGGGACAGGGATACACCGGGGAGCTGTTTTTT. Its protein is CASSQEVVGQGYTGELFF.

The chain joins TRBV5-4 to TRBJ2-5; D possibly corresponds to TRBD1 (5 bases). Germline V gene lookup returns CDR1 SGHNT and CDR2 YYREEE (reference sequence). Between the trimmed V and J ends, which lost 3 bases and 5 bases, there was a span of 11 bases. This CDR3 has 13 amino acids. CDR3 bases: TGTGCCAGCAGCTCGACAGTGGGGGAGACCCAGTACTTC. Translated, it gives CASSSTVGETQYF. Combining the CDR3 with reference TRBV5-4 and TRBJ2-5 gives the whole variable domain ETGVTQSPTHLIKTRGQQVTLRCSSQSGHNTVSWYQQALGQGPQFIFQYYREEENGRGNFPPRFSGLQFPNYSSELNVNALELDDSALYLCASSSTVGETQYFGPGTRLLVL.

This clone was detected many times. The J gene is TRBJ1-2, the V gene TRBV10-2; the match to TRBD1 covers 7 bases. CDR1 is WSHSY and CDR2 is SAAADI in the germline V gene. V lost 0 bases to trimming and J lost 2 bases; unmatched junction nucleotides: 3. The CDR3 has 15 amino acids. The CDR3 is CASSESTGKNYGYTF. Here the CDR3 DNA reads TGCGCCAGCAGTGAGTCGACAGGGAAGAACTATGGCTACACCTTC.

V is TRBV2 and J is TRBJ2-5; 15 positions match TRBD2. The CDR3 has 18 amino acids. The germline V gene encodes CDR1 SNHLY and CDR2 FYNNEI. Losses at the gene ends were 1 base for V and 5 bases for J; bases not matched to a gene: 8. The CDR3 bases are TGTGCCAGCAGTGAAGAGATGGGACTAGCGGGAGGAGGGGAGACCCAGTACTTC. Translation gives CASSEEMGLAGGGETQYF.

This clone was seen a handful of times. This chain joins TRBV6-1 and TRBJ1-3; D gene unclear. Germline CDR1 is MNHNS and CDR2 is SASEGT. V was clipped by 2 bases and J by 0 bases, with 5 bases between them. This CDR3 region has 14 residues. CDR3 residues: CASSEQPSGNTIYF. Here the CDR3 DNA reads TGTGCCAGCAGTGAACAGCCCTCTGGAAACACCATATATTTT.